This paragraph reports one TCR beta chain. In this sample, this clone turned up once. Its antigen is currently not known. It has no much larger one-base neighbor in the sample; base qualities were not kept. No immune events, such as infections, were documented for the healthy donors during the collection period. To calibrate time-dependent variance in a beta-binomial model of T-cell clone differential abundance, blood repertoires from healthy donors were used as a training cohort. The training cohort included 10 or so healthy donors, of whom 3 were female and 7 were male. Donor ages ranged from about 29 to 70 years, with an average of around 45 years. Obtained from a commercial supplier, whole blood was collected from each healthy donor at three time points set about 2 weeks apart. For immunosequencing, genomic DNA was extracted from whole blood that had not been sorted. The sample is drawn from a study of identifying expanded T cells in peripheral blood (dated by TCRdb to about 2019). Regarding the complete study: Four technical replicates, made by sequencing separate aliquots from the same pool of genomic DNA, were compared pairwise. Study-wide conclusions, independent of this receptor: Between technical replicates the binomial model flagged about 1.2 differentially abundant clones, whereas over around 2 weeks the binomial model flagged about 16.4 and over approximately 4 weeks around 20. The authors expected that over much longer intervals, such as months to years, biological variance in healthy repertoires might increase even further. The beta-binomial model significantly reduced the number of clones called differentially abundant and the false-positive rate across all healthy-donor time intervals. Across all healthy donors, variance in clone template counts between two-week samples was found to increase significantly with total template count.

TCRbeta CDR3 regions were profiled by bias-controlled multiplex PCR amplification of genomic DNA with the immunoSEQ Assay. Regarding the original processing steps: The absolute abundance of each unique TCRbeta CDR3 region was quantified after sequences were collapsed and filtered. Differential abundance was assessed using a binomial (Fisher-equivalent) model and a beta-binomial model in which time-dependent variance fitted from healthy donors was added. Clones with fewer than 5 combined templates were removed, and a clone was called differentially abundant if the clone's Benjamini-Hochberg FDR was below 0.01. In the beta-binomial model, variance was expressed as a function of the total template count across the two samples, in the form v = (b*log(k)+a)^2. TCRdb took this table from immuneACCESS and kept in-frame rearrangements with V and J called. Such tables lack part of the clones; where checked against another copy, unresolved V genes explain under half of the gap, and the rest is unexplained. D and trimming come from the DNA, and the V and J calls and clone size come from that table. The sample contains 70,000 to 95,000 clones, about nine tenths of them found a single time. About 3.9% of the sample goes to the ten largest clones.

The CDR3, from cysteine to phenylalanine, totals 14 residues. Kept here is only the CDR3 DNA, which spans 42 bases and is read in frame from base 1. The V and J ends are trimmed by 5 bases and 4 bases, leaving 11 bases between them. CDR1 and CDR2 (SGHTA, FQGNSA) derive from the germline V gene. Recombination connected TRBV7-2 to TRBJ2-2; no D gene can be assigned with confidence. The receptor comes from a person aged 18 to 75 in good health. What was sequenced was blood. The CDR3 region has the sequence CASSPREVTGELFF. The DNA sequence follows: TGTGCCAGCAGCCCCCGCGAGGTCACCGGGGAGCTGTTTTTT.